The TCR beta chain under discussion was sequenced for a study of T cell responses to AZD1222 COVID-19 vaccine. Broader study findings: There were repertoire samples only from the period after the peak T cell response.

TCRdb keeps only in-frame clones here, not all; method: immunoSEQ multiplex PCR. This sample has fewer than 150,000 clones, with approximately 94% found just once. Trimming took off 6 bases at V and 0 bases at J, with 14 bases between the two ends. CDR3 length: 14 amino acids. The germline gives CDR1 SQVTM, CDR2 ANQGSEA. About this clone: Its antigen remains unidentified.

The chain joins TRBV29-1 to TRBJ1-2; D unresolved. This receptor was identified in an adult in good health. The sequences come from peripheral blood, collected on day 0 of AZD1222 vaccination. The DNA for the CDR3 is TGCAGCGTGGACCGGATTCAGTCTAACTATGGCTACACCTTC. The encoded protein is CSVDRIQSNYGYTF.